The source of this T cell receptor beta chain is a study of PD-1 blockade in classical Hodgkin lymphoma (dated by TCRdb to the early 2020s). With regard to the full study: Nivolumab dosing was 3 mg/kg intravenously every 2 weeks, continuing until either disease progression or unacceptable toxicity. A peripheral blood immune signature of response to PD-1 blockade in classical Hodgkin lymphoma was defined using TCR beta sequencing and CyTOF. The research as a whole found: CD4+ but not CD8+ TCR diversity rose significantly by C4D1 (p=0.0027 vs p=0.16), most apparent in complete responders (p=0.02). Trial patients with a complete response had baseline diversity similar to that of newly diagnosed patients, while partial responders and progressors had significantly lower diversity. Baseline TCR diversity was reported as lower in newly diagnosed patients than in healthy donors, and lower still in relapsed/refractory patients. Only a single clinical trial cohort was studied, and what caused the repertoire differences, possibly disease activity or prior therapy, remained undefined. Patients starting nivolumab less than 1 year after ASCT had lower diversity and were excluded from later analyses to avoid confounding by immune reconstitution.

Genomic DNA was isolated using the Qiagen DNeasy kit from unsorted PBMCs as well as from negatively selected CD4+ and CD8+ fractions. Amplification of TCR beta CDR3 regions was done by immunoSEQ multiplex PCR with primers that anneal to V and J segments. Amplification bias was minimized using a synthetic immune receptor repertoire, and residual bias was removed computationally after sequencing. The study's processing was this. Custom Python scripts were used to quantify repertoire diversity as the Shannon entropy index. The unsorted, CD4+ and CD8+ repertoires were each analyzed separately, with the exception of combined analyses, where CD4+ and CD8+ sequences were merged in silico. A clone counted as expanded when the clone's frequency after treatment rose at least 2-fold relative to C1D1, and clones undetected at baseline were given a pseudocount of 0.5. Singleton clones were defined as clones with 0 or 1 copy at C1D1, and non-singleton clones were defined as clones with 2 or more copies. Clones expanded in unsorted samples were labelled as CD4+, CD8+ or unknown by matching protein sequences in sorted samples from the same patient. Diversity changes from C1D1 to C4D1 were tested in paired samples using Wilcoxon tests. Held by TCRdb, this immuneACCESS table contains in-frame sequences only and omits some clones. Under half of the omission traces to an unresolved V gene where checked; the cause of the rest is unknown. V, J and clone size derive from that table, while D and trimming were established from the DNA sequence. The sample table shows over 75,000 clones, and 90% are seen once. The top ten constitute roughly 3% of the sample.

Reading the label with the study, this specimen's time point is: cycle 4 day 1 (C4D1), after around six weeks of nivolumab. Every trial patient had relapsed after autologous stem cell transplantation, and cohorts A, B and C differed in prior brentuximab vedotin exposure. The trial cohort included 50 to 60 patients with relapsed/refractory classical Hodgkin lymphoma, and each patient had a best overall response of complete response, partial response or progressive disease. In the multi-cohort phase II CheckMate 205 trial, trial patients received single-agent nivolumab. An independent review committee assessed best overall response by applying the 2007 International Working Group response criteria. Trial PBMCs were obtained immediately prior to nivolumab initiation (C1D1) and on therapy at cycle 2 day 1 and cycle 4 day 1. Peripheral blood was collected in 8 mL Vacutainer Cell Preparation Tubes, from which PBMCs were isolated by centrifugation and then cryopreserved.

In its sample, this clone was seen a few times. Which antigen it targets is not known. No base quality information exists; no much larger clone differs at one position. CDR1 SNHLY and CDR2 FYNNEI were looked up in the germline V gene. Spanning cysteine to phenylalanine, the CDR3 consists of 12 amino acids. The sequence is cut down to CDR3 DNA, 36 bases in frame from base 1. Relative to germline, V is 4 bases shorter and J is 0 bases shorter, with 3 bases between their ends. The chain is assembled from TRBV2 and TRBJ1-1, with the D segment identity uncertain. The source of this sequence is a human donor with classical Hodgkin lymphoma. Sequencing used peripheral blood mononuclear cells (PBMCs), obtained before the fourth cycle of nivolumab. CDR3 sequence: CASSVMNTEAFF. Here is the DNA: TGTGCCAGCAGTGTTATGAACACTGAAGCTTTCTTT.